The sequence of this T cell receptor (beta chain) was determined in a study of technical replicates of blood from a handful of donors (TCRdb year 2017). The CDR3 sequence holds 17 residues, the cysteine and phenylalanine included. Here the CDR3 DNA is all that survives: 51 bases in frame from base 1. The germline V gene sets CDR1 to SGHRS and CDR2 to YFSETQ. V is clipped by 4 bases and J by 1 base, and the sequence between their germline boundaries is 15 bases long. Receptor amplification or capture employed the immunoSEQ multiplex PCR assay. The immuneACCESS repertoire file appears here via TCRdb, limited to in-frame rearrangements. These files lack a portion of the clones; in checked studies, under half of the deficit traces to unresolved V genes, and the cause of the others is not known. This sample lists under 90,000 clones; 95% to 97% were detected once. The top ten clonotypes cover 0.22% of the sample.

Points on this clone: What this receptor recognizes is not known. The input lacks base qualities; no much larger clone sits a single base away.

The sample consisted of T cells isolated from PBMCs. The TCR comes from a human donor in good health. The chain is encoded by TRBV5-1 joined to TRBJ2-6; TRBD2 is a weak D gene call, 5 bases matching. The nucleotide sequence is TGCGCCAGCAGCACGGCGCTAGCCGCATCTGGGGCCAACGTCCTGACTTTC. Its translation is CASSTALAASGANVLTF.